Listed below are T cell receptor beta chains from one sample, sequenced in a study of cytomegalovirus exposure and HLA in healthy donors. Repertoires were generated with immunoSEQ multiplex PCR, while TCRdb's copy carries only in-frame clones and drops some. Of over 100,000 clones in the sample, around 77% were seen once. Source material: PBMCs. The receptor set was obtained from a male donor in good health and CMV-seropositive. CDR3s include the opening cysteine and the closing phenylalanine or tryptophan. The order of the fields is CDR3 protein, CDR3 DNA, clone size, J gene, D gene, V gene. The D gene is left open where the match is weak. Size is omitted from some rows. Given values are once, few, many or a class for expanded clones.

CDR3 protein: CASSSTFSGHRPELFF; CDR3 DNA: TGTGCCAGCAGCTCAACCTTTAGTGGACACCGGCCTGAACTGTTTTTT; clone size: NA; J gene: TRBJ1-4; D gene: NA; V gene: TRBV7-6
CDR3 protein: CASSLVGQMNTGELVF; CDR3 DNA: TGTGCCAGCAGCTTGGTAGGACAGATGAACACCGGGGAGCTGGTTTTT; clone size: NA; J gene: TRBJ2-2; D gene: NA; V gene: TRBV5-4
CDR3 protein: CASSYSTRYEQYF; CDR3 DNA: TGTGCCAGCAGTTACTCGACACGGTACGAGCAGTACTTC; clone size: once; J gene: TRBJ2-7; D gene: NA; V gene: TRBV6-6
CDR3 protein: CASSTKGTPESGAFF; CDR3 DNA: TGTGCCAGCAGCACAAAAGGGACACCGGAAAGCGGAGCTTTCTTT; clone size: NA; J gene: TRBJ1-1; D gene: NA; V gene: TRBV21-1
CDR3 protein: CASTRTRGETQYF; CDR3 DNA: TGTGCCAGCACCCGGACCCGAGGGGAGACCCAGTACTTC; clone size: NA; J gene: TRBJ2-5; D gene: NA; V gene: TRBV28
CDR3 protein: CASSPGQPENEKLFF; CDR3 DNA: TGTGCCAGCAGCCCAGGACAGCCGGAAAATGAAAAACTGTTTTTT; clone size: NA; J gene: TRBJ1-4; D gene: NA; V gene: TRBV7-9
CDR3 protein: CASSEGQGGADTQYF; CDR3 DNA: TGTGCCAGCAGTGAGGGACAGGGGGGGGCAGATACGCAGTATTTT; clone size: NA; J gene: TRBJ2-3; D gene: TRBD1; V gene: TRBV6-1
CDR3 protein: CASSQDGASYNEQFF; CDR3 DNA: TGCGCCAGCAGCCAAGATGGGGCTAGCTACAATGAGCAGTTCTTC; clone size: once; J gene: TRBJ2-1; D gene: NA; V gene: TRBV4-1
CDR3 protein: CASSPEVGASSYEQYF; CDR3 DNA: TGCGCCAGCAGCCCGGAAGTGGGCGCCTCCTCCTACGAGCAGTACTTC; clone size: NA; J gene: TRBJ2-7; D gene: NA; V gene: TRBV5-1
CDR3 protein: CASSPIAGGQETQYF; CDR3 DNA: TGTGCCAGCAGCCCTATTGCGGGGGGGCAAGAGACCCAGTACTTC; clone size: NA; J gene: TRBJ2-5; D gene: TRBD2; V gene: TRBV6-1
CDR3 protein: CASSLGTVGPHTF; CDR3 DNA: TGTGCCAGCAGTTTAGGAACAGTAGGTCCGCACACCTTC; clone size: NA; J gene: TRBJ1-2; D gene: NA; V gene: TRBV28
CDR3 protein: CASSQGDPTADTQYF; CDR3 DNA: TGCGCCAGCAGCCAGGGGGACCCCACAGCAGATACGCAGTATTTT; clone size: NA; J gene: TRBJ2-3; D gene: TRBD1; V gene: TRBV5-1
CDR3 protein: CASSMGFGGRPGGSYEQYF; CDR3 DNA: TGTGCCAGTAGTATGGGGTTTGGCGGGAGACCCGGGGGATCCTACGAGCAGTACTTC; clone size: NA; J gene: TRBJ2-7; D gene: TRBD2; V gene: TRBV19
CDR3 protein: CASSLVGTGGYGYTF; CDR3 DNA: TGTGCCAGCAGCTTGGTAGGGACAGGGGGCTATGGCTACACCTTC; clone size: NA; J gene: TRBJ1-2; D gene: TRBD1; V gene: TRBV5-6
CDR3 protein: CASSPRLEGAYEQYF; CDR3 DNA: TGTGCCAGCAGCCCACGGTTGGAGGGTGCCTACGAGCAGTACTTC; clone size: NA; J gene: TRBJ2-7; D gene: NA; V gene: TRBV9
CDR3 protein: CASSLLRTGSNQPQHF; CDR3 DNA: TGTGCCAGCAGTTTATTAAGGACAGGGAGCAATCAGCCCCAGCATTTT; clone size: NA; J gene: TRBJ1-5; D gene: TRBD1; V gene: TRBV28
CDR3 protein: CASSLGTGGAGANGLTF; CDR3 DNA: TGTGCCAGCAGCTTAGGGACAGGGGGCGCCGGGGCCAACGGCCTGACTTTC; clone size: NA; J gene: TRBJ2-6; D gene: TRBD1; V gene: TRBV7-9
CDR3 protein: CASSLPGQSYYGYTF; CDR3 DNA: TGTGCCAGCAGCTTACCGGGACAGAGCTACTATGGCTACACCTTC; clone size: NA; J gene: TRBJ1-2; D gene: TRBD1; V gene: TRBV7-9
CDR3 protein: CASSPRAGGWNEQFF; CDR3 DNA: TGTGCCAGCAGCCCCCGAGCGGGAGGGTGGAATGAGCAGTTCTTC; clone size: NA; J gene: TRBJ2-1; D gene: TRBD2; V gene: TRBV28
CDR3 protein: CASSTARQGVTEAFF; CDR3 DNA: TGTGCCAGCAGCACCGCGCGCCAGGGTGTCACTGAAGCTTTCTTT; clone size: NA; J gene: TRBJ1-1; D gene: NA; V gene: TRBV9
CDR3 protein: CATSRLDSLEKPQHF; CDR3 DNA: TGTGCCACCAGCAGGCTGGACAGCCTGGAAAAGCCCCAGCATTTT; clone size: NA; J gene: TRBJ1-5; D gene: NA; V gene: TRBV15
CDR3 protein: CASSVATKEGEQFF; CDR3 DNA: TGTGCCAGCAGCGTAGCTACGAAGGAGGGTGAGCAGTTCTTC; clone size: NA; J gene: TRBJ2-1; D gene: NA; V gene: TRBV9
CDR3 protein: CASSLSGQGVYEQYF; CDR3 DNA: TGTGCCAGCAGTTTATCGGGACAGGGAGTCTACGAGCAGTACTTC; clone size: once; J gene: TRBJ2-7; D gene: TRBD1; V gene: TRBV27
CDR3 protein: CASSFGTSGDWYEQYF; CDR3 DNA: TGTGCCAGCAGCTTCGGGACTAGCGGGGACTGGTACGAGCAGTACTTC; clone size: once; J gene: TRBJ2-7; D gene: TRBD2; V gene: TRBV5-8
CDR3 protein: CASSLERRTEAFF; CDR3 DNA: TGCGCCAGCAGCTTGGAACGGAGAACTGAAGCTTTCTTT; clone size: few; J gene: TRBJ1-1; D gene: NA; V gene: TRBV5-1
CDR3 protein: CASSEVRSAYNSPLHF; CDR3 DNA: TGTGCCAGCAGTGAAGTAAGGAGCGCCTATAATTCACCCCTCCACTTT; clone size: NA; J gene: TRBJ1-6; D gene: NA; V gene: TRBV2
CDR3 protein: CTSSQDRRLAGGWADTQYF; CDR3 DNA: TGCACCAGCAGCCAAGATCGTAGACTAGCGGGGGGGTGGGCAGATACGCAGTATTTT; clone size: NA; J gene: TRBJ2-3; D gene: NA; V gene: TRBV1
CDR3 protein: CASSIPERDTQYF; CDR3 DNA: TGTGCCAGTAGTATACCCGAGAGAGATACGCAGTATTTT; clone size: NA; J gene: TRBJ2-3; D gene: NA; V gene: TRBV19
CDR3 protein: CASRSDSKYGYTF; CDR3 DNA: TGCGCCAGCAGAAGCGACAGTAAATATGGCTACACCTTC; clone size: NA; J gene: TRBJ1-2; D gene: NA; V gene: TRBV10-2
CDR3 protein: CASSKGGTGMNTEAFF; CDR3 DNA: TGTGCCAGCAGCAAAGGAGGGACAGGAATGAACACTGAAGCTTTCTTT; clone size: few; J gene: TRBJ1-1; D gene: NA; V gene: TRBV21-1
CDR3 protein: CASSGVDSNQPQHF; CDR3 DNA: TGTGCCAGCAGTGGCGTAGATAGCAATCAGCCCCAGCATTTT; clone size: NA; J gene: TRBJ1-5; D gene: NA; V gene: TRBV6-1
CDR3 protein: CATSRDLGQGETQYF; CDR3 DNA: TGTGCCACCAGCAGAGATTTGGGACAGGGAGAGACCCAGTACTTC; clone size: NA; J gene: TRBJ2-5; D gene: TRBD1; V gene: TRBV15
CDR3 protein: CASSLTSAETQYF; CDR3 DNA: TGTGCCAGCTCACTGACTAGCGCAGAGACCCAGTACTTC; clone size: NA; J gene: TRBJ2-5; D gene: TRBD2; V gene: TRBV18
CDR3 protein: CAGKESGGGETQYF; CDR3 DNA: TGTGCCGGTAAAGAGTCCGGGGGTGGAGAGACCCAGTACTTC; clone size: NA; J gene: TRBJ2-5; D gene: NA; V gene: TRBV2
CDR3 protein: CASSVSGRGDEQYF; CDR3 DNA: TGTGCCAGCAGCGTATCCGGGAGAGGGGACGAGCAGTACTTC; clone size: NA; J gene: TRBJ2-7; D gene: NA; V gene: TRBV9
CDR3 protein: CASSQGTSGDGGELFF; CDR3 DNA: TGCGCCAGCAGCCAAGGGACTAGCGGTGACGGCGGGGAGCTGTTTTTT; clone size: NA; J gene: TRBJ2-2; D gene: TRBD2; V gene: TRBV4-1
CDR3 protein: CAYMGPSKNSQYF; CDR3 DNA: TGTGCCTATATGGGTCCGTCCAAAAACAGTCAGTACTTC; clone size: once; J gene: TRBJ2-4; D gene: NA; V gene: TRBV6-4
CDR3 protein: CASSPLLAEGYNEQFF; CDR3 DNA: TGTGCCAGCTCACCACTACTAGCGGAAGGGTACAATGAGCAGTTCTTC; clone size: few; J gene: TRBJ2-1; D gene: TRBD2; V gene: TRBV18
CDR3 protein: CASSYLPDRDTEAFF; CDR3 DNA: TGTGCCAGCAGTTACTTACCGGACAGAGACACTGAAGCTTTCTTT; clone size: many; J gene: TRBJ1-1; D gene: NA; V gene: TRBV6-5
CDR3 protein: CASSPPEGGTIYF; CDR3 DNA: TGTGCCAGCAGCCCCCCCGAGGGGGGGACCATATATTTT; clone size: NA; J gene: TRBJ1-3; D gene: NA; V gene: TRBV9
CDR3 protein: CASSVRESTDTQYF; CDR3 DNA: TGTGCCAGCAGCGTAAGGGAGAGCACAGATACGCAGTATTTT; clone size: NA; J gene: TRBJ2-3; D gene: NA; V gene: TRBV9
CDR3 protein: CASSRGQGNQPQHF; CDR3 DNA: TGCGCCAGCAGCCGCGGACAGGGTAATCAGCCCCAGCATTTT; clone size: NA; J gene: TRBJ1-5; D gene: TRBD1; V gene: TRBV4-1
CDR3 protein: CASSVTAGANGLTF; CDR3 DNA: TGCGCCAGCAGCGTTACCGCTGGGGCCAACGGCCTGACTTTC; clone size: NA; J gene: TRBJ2-6; D gene: NA; V gene: TRBV5-1
CDR3 protein: CASSYQNTEAFF; CDR3 DNA: TGTGCCAGCAGTTATCAGAACACTGAAGCTTTCTTT; clone size: NA; J gene: TRBJ1-1; D gene: NA; V gene: TRBV28
CDR3 protein: CSARIAEQFF; CDR3 DNA: TGCAGTGCTAGAATAGCGGAGCAGTTCTTC; clone size: NA; J gene: TRBJ2-1; D gene: NA; V gene: TRBV20-1
CDR3 protein: CASSQGGRSEDTQYF; CDR3 DNA: TGCGCCAGCAGCCAAGGAGGGAGATCTGAAGATACGCAGTATTTT; clone size: once; J gene: TRBJ2-3; D gene: NA; V gene: TRBV4-1
CDR3 protein: CTSSQEGTGRDLNTEAFF; CDR3 DNA: TGCACCAGCAGCCAAGAGGGGACAGGGCGAGACCTGAACACTGAAGCTTTCTTT; clone size: NA; J gene: TRBJ1-1; D gene: NA; V gene: TRBV1
CDR3 protein: CASRRTGGTGELFF; CDR3 DNA: TGTGCCTCCCGTAGAACAGGGGGTACGGGGGAGCTGTTTTTT; clone size: NA; J gene: TRBJ2-2; D gene: TRBD1; V gene: TRBV30
CDR3 protein: CAWKRVNTEAFF; CDR3 DNA: TGTGCCTGGAAGCGGGTGAACACTGAAGCTTTCTTT; clone size: NA; J gene: TRBJ1-1; D gene: NA; V gene: TRBV30
CDR3 protein: CASSLVREGDTQYF; CDR3 DNA: TGCGCCAGCAGCTTGGTCAGGGAAGGAGATACGCAGTATTTT; clone size: once; J gene: TRBJ2-3; D gene: NA; V gene: TRBV5-1
CDR3 protein: CASSNSGSLNEQFF; CDR3 DNA: TGTGCCAGCAGTAATAGCGGGAGCCTCAATGAGCAGTTCTTC; clone size: NA; J gene: TRBJ2-1; D gene: TRBD2; V gene: TRBV2
CDR3 protein: CASSPRGENTEAFF; CDR3 DNA: TGTGCCAGCTCTCCCAGAGGAGAGAACACTGAAGCTTTCTTT; clone size: NA; J gene: TRBJ1-1; D gene: NA; V gene: TRBV18
CDR3 protein: CASSKDRGPTEAFF; CDR3 DNA: TGTGCCAGCTCAAAGGACAGGGGGCCCACTGAAGCTTTCTTT; clone size: few; J gene: TRBJ1-1; D gene: TRBD1; V gene: TRBV18
CDR3 protein: CASSSSFRTGGPTGELFF; CDR3 DNA: TGTGCCAGCAGCAGCAGCTTTAGGACGGGGGGACCCACCGGGGAGCTGTTTTTT; clone size: NA; J gene: TRBJ2-2; D gene: TRBD2; V gene: TRBV7-9